These T cell receptor beta chains were read from a single sample in a study of cytomegalovirus exposure and HLA in healthy donors. Assay: immunoSEQ multiplex PCR; the TCRdb copy retains only in-frame clones and omits some. The profile shows roughly 200,000 clones, around 80% of them singletons. The sequencing input was PBMCs. Receptors were obtained from a woman in her 40s in good health and CMV-seronegative. Both conserved end residues are part of each CDR3. A D gene is named only where the DNA matches it firmly. A clone size is listed for some rows: how often the clone was seen (once, few, many), or a class if it is expanded.

V,D,length,J,size,DNA,CDR3
TRBV7-2,TRBD1,18,TRBJ1-2,-,TGTGCCAGCAGCTCACCTCCGGGACAGGGGGCCCGATCCTATGGCTACACCTTC,CASSSPPGQGARSYGYTF
TRBV10-3,-,12,TRBJ1-2,-,TGTGCCATCAGTGGCGGTAACTATGGCTACACCTTC,CAISGGNYGYTF
TRBV15,-,13,TRBJ1-3,-,TGTGCCACCAGCAGTGGTCCGAGGAACACCATATATTTT,CATSSGPRNTIYF
TRBV6-1,-,14,TRBJ2-7,-,TGTGCCAGCAGTGAATACGGGGTCCTAGGCGAGCAGTACTTC,CASSEYGVLGEQYF
TRBV28,-,15,TRBJ1-2,-,TGTGCCAGCAGTTTAGACCCCCACGCGACAGGCCCCCACACCTTC,CASSLDPHATGPHTF
TRBV12-5,-,11,TRBJ1-2,once,TGTGCTAGTGGTTTAGACAGCGGCTACACCTTC,CASGLDSGYTF
TRBV27,TRBD1,16,TRBJ1-6,-,TGTGCCAGCAGTTCGACCGGGACAGGGAGGAATTCACCCCTCCACTTT,CASSSTGTGRNSPLHF
TRBV7-3,TRBD1,17,TRBJ1-1,once,TGTGCCAGCAGCAAGACAGGGGTTGGGAATATGAACACTGAAGCTTTCTTT,CASSKTGVGNMNTEAFF
TRBV30,TRBD1,15,TRBJ2-7,-,TGTGCCTGGAGTGTATCGGACAGGTTGCCATACGAGCAGTACTTC,CAWSVSDRLPYEQYF
TRBV11-3,TRBD2,14,TRBJ2-5,few,TGTGCCAGCAGCTCTAGCGGCGGGCAAGAGACCCAGTACTTC,CASSSSGGQETQYF
TRBV5-4,TRBD1,15,TRBJ2-7,once,TGTGCCAGCAGCACTAAGACAGGGAGCTCCTACGAGCAGTACTTC,CASSTKTGSSYEQYF
TRBV5-1,TRBD1,14,TRBJ1-4,-,TGCGCCAGCAAGTCCAGGACAGGGAGTGAAAAACTGTTTTTT,CASKSRTGSEKLFF
TRBV6-5,TRBD1,14,TRBJ2-7,-,TGTGCCAGCAGTTACTCACAGGGGTGGGACGAGCAGTACTTC,CASSYSQGWDEQYF
TRBV5-6,-,15,TRBJ1-2,-,TGTGCCAGCAGCTTGGGCCCGGGGGAACACTATGGCTACACCTTC,CASSLGPGEHYGYTF
TRBV27,-,13,TRBJ2-7,-,TGTGCCAGCAGCCTGGGCCGCTCCTACGAGCAGTACTTC,CASSLGRSYEQYF
TRBV11-2,-,14,TRBJ2-7,-,TGTGCCAGCAGCCGAGACAGTCCGGCCTACGAGCAGTACTTC,CASSRDSPAYEQYF
TRBV6-1,TRBD1,13,TRBJ1-1,-,TGTGCCAGCAGGATGGACAGGGTCAGGGAAGCTTTCTTT,CASRMDRVREAFF
TRBV7-9,TRBD2,14,TRBJ2-5,-,TGTGCCAGCAGCGCGACTAGCGGGGGGGAGACCCAGTACTTC,CASSATSGGETQYF
TRBV6-1,TRBD2,14,TRBJ2-2,-,TGTGCCAGCAGAGCGGGGGGGTATAACGGGGAGCTGTTTTTT,CASRAGGYNGELFF
TRBV2,-,16,TRBJ1-3,few,TGTGCCAGCAGTTCCGGAGGGGCGGGCTCTGGAAACACCATATATTTT,CASSSGGAGSGNTIYF
TRBV5-6,-,16,TRBJ2-2,-,TGTGCCAGCAGCTTTTGGAGTAGGACTCACACCGGGGAGCTGTTTTTT,CASSFWSRTHTGELFF
TRBV9,-,14,TRBJ2-3,-,TGTGCCAGCAGCGGCCCGGGGAGAGCAGATACGCAGTATTTT,CASSGPGRADTQYF
TRBV19,TRBD1,17,TRBJ2-6,-,TGTGCCAGTAGTATAGGGACAGGACGCTCTGGGGCCAACGTCCTGACTTTC,CASSIGTGRSGANVLTF
TRBV7-2,TRBD1,13,TRBJ2-7,-,TGTGCCAGCAGCCGGGACAGGGTGGCCGAGCAGTACTTC,CASSRDRVAEQYF
TRBV4-1,TRBD1,16,TRBJ2-7,-,TGCGCCAGCAGCCAAGTTTCCGGGACAGGGTACTACGAGCAGTACTTC,CASSQVSGTGYYEQYF
TRBV7-9,-,12,TRBJ2-7,-,TGTGCCAGCAGCGCACTGAACTACGAGCAGTACTTC,CASSALNYEQYF
TRBV6-5,TRBD1,14,TRBJ2-7,-,TGTGCCAGCAGACCGACAGGGGGATACTACGAGCAGTACTTC,CASRPTGGYYEQYF